Following are 20 T cell receptor beta chains from one sample sequenced in a study of blood T cell repertoires in COVID-19 (dated by TCRdb to about 2020). Libraries were built with the immunoSEQ multiplex PCR assay. What TCRdb holds here is the immuneACCESS table cut down to in-frame rearrangements. Part of the clones is not present; checked against another copy, under half of the missing clones reflect an unresolved V gene, and the others are unexplained. The sample table holds about 220,000 clones, of which 86% were seen once. The ten largest clones add up to over 3% of the sample. The specimen sequenced was PBMCs or T cells enriched from blood (not recorded which). The receptor set was obtained from a middle-aged woman with acute COVID-19.

This clone was seen a few times. CDR3 sequence (DNA): TGCAGTGCTGTGACAGGGAATGAAGCTTTCTTT. Its protein is CSAVTGNEAFF. The chain combines TRBV20-1 with TRBJ1-1; 7 bases map to TRBD1. Germline-derived CDR1 and CDR2 are DFQATT and SNEGSKA (reference sequence). V gave up 5 bases and J gave up 7 bases; unmatched junction bases: 4. This CDR3 region has 11 residues.

The chain has TRBV5-1 and TRBJ1-2; TRBD1 aligns across 9 bases. The CDR3 spans 15 residues. Germline V gene data show CDR1 as SGHRS and CDR2 as YFSETQ. V dropped 4 bases and J dropped 4; count of bases not matched to a gene: 8. The CDR3: CASSTKQGARYGYTF. The CDR3 nucleotides are TGCGCCAGCAGCACTAAACAGGGGGCGCGCTATGGCTACACCTTC.

The chain couples TRBV19 to TRBJ1-5, with D tentatively TRBD1 (5 bases). V shed 1 base and J shed 3 bases, with 10 bases lying between them. The germline CDR1 and CDR2 sequences are LNHDA and SQIVND (reference sequence). The CDR3 loop spans 15 amino acids. In DNA form, the CDR3 reads TGTGCCAGTAGTATAGGCCAGGGAAACAATCAGCCCCAGCATTTT. The encoded protein is CASSIGQGNNQPQHF.

The rearrangement links TRBV7-9 to TRBJ2-5; D is possibly TRBD2 (6 bases). The CDR3 has 11 amino acids. CDR1 and CDR2 from the germline V gene are SEHNR and FQNEAQ (reference sequence). V was cut by 5 bases and J by 9 bases, with 10 bases left in between. CDR3 sequence reads: CASSHGRSQYF. The CDR3 region has the DNA TGTGCCAGCAGCCATGGGAGGTCCCAGTACTTC.

This clone appeared a single time. The same CDR3 is also encoded by other DNA sequences in this sample. The V and J genes are TRBV18 and TRBJ1-1; no clear D. Between the trimmed V and J ends, which lost 6 bases and 1 base, there was a span of 9 bases. Germline V gives CDR1 KGHSH, CDR2 LQKENI. The CDR3 contains 13 residues. The DNA of the CDR3 is TGTGCCAGCTCTCCTACCGGGAACACTGAAGCTTTCTTT. Its protein product is CASSPTGNTEAFF.

This chain joins TRBV14 and TRBJ1-1; D gene ambiguous. The V and J ends lost 5 bases and 1 base respectively, with 8 bases between them. Germline V gene lookup returns CDR1 SGHDN and CDR2 FVKESK. CDR3 length equals 13 residues. DNA of the CDR3: TGTGCCAGCAGCTTGAACTGGAACACTGAAGCTTTCTTT. Translation: CASSLNWNTEAFF.

CDR3: CASSGGRGVRETQYF. The CDR3 coding sequence is TGTGCCAGCTCCGGAGGCAGGGGGGTGAGAGAGACCCAGTACTTC. This sequence joins TRBV18 and TRBJ2-5; D is possibly TRBD1 (7 bases). The CDR3 runs 15 residues. V gave up 6 bases and J gave up 4 bases, with 18 bases separating them. Per germline, CDR1 KGHSH and CDR2 LQKENI. The full variable domain, its missing parts supplied by reference TRBV18 and TRBJ2-5, is NAGVMQNPRHLVRRRGQEARLRCSPMKGHSHVYWYRQLPEEGLKFMVYLQKENIIDESGMPKERFSAEFPKEGPSILRIQQVVRGDSAAYFCASSGGRGVRETQYFGPGTRLLVL.

In this sample, this clone turned up once. The V gene is TRBV6-2 or TRBV6-3, the J gene TRBJ2-5; D is uncertain. This CDR3 is built from 14 residues. Germline values: CDR1 MNHEY, CDR2 SVGEGT. The V and J ends lost 2 bases and 4 bases respectively, with 11 bases between them. CDR3 region: CASSYPPSGETQYF. The DNA of the CDR3 is TGTGCCAGCAGTTACCCTCCCTCAGGAGAGACCCAGTACTTC.

This chain links TRBV7-8 with TRBJ1-3, with D unclear. The CDR3 is 15 amino acids. Germline V gene data show CDR1 as SGHVS and CDR2 as FQNEAQ. Trimming stripped 1 base from V and 5 bases from J, with 12 bases between. The CDR3 DNA reads TGTGCCAGCAGCTTAGAAGTGAAAAACAGAAACACCATATATTTT. This sequence encodes CASSLEVKNRNTIYF.

This chain connects TRBV14 to TRBJ2-1; D perhaps matches TRBD1 (6 bases). This CDR3 region has 16 residues. Trimming removed 0 bases at V and 7 bases at J, with 16 bases between. Per germline, CDR1 SGHDN and CDR2 FVKESK. CDR3 sequence (DNA): TGTGCCAGCAGCCAAGATTTGGCAGGGGTAGCAAATGAGCAGTTCTTC. It yields the protein CASSQDLAGVANEQFF.

CDR3 region: CASSFAGELFF. In DNA, the CDR3 is TGTGCCAGCAGCTTCGCGGGGGAACTGTTTTTT. The chain combines TRBV7-2 with TRBJ1-4; TRBD1 is a possible D gene (5 bases). Trimming stripped 3 bases from V and 12 bases from J, with 8 bases between. CDR3 length: 11 residues. CDR1 and CDR2 from the germline V gene are SGHTA and FQGNSA.

This chain uses TRBV12-5 with TRBJ1-5; no reliable D call. Germline CDR1 is LGHNT and CDR2 is FRNRAP. CDR3 length: 13 residues. Trimming took off 6 bases at V and 5 bases at J, with 11 bases between the two ends. CDR3 sequence (DNA): TGTGCTAGTGGCCCGAGGGAAGATCAGCCCCAGCATTTT. This encodes CASGPREDQPQHF.

The rearrangement uses TRBV3-1 (or the pseudogene TRBV3-2) and TRBJ1-2, with a possible D match to TRBD1 (5 bases). There are 14 residues in the CDR3. The germline gives CDR1 LGHDT, CDR2 YNNKEL (reference sequence). The V end lost 0 bases, the J end lost 8 bases, and 13 bases lay between the germline ends. The CDR3 here is CASSQDRVFAGYTF. The CDR3 nucleotides are TGTGCCAGCAGCCAAGACAGGGTTTTTGCCGGCTACACCTTC.

The chain uses TRBV20-1 and TRBJ1-5, with TRBD1 matching 7 bases. Germline V gene data show CDR1 as DFQATT and CDR2 as SNEGSKA (reference sequence). CDR3 size: 15 residues. The V gene end was trimmed by 3 bases and the J gene end by 5 bases; junction bases not matched to a gene: 10. The CDR3 reads CSASEGTGAYQPQHF. CDR3 nucleotide sequence: TGCAGTGCTAGTGAGGGTACAGGGGCCTATCAGCCCCAGCATTTT.

V is TRBV19 and J is TRBJ1-5; no firm D call. The germline gives CDR1 LNHDA, CDR2 SQIVND (reference sequence). With 5 bases removed from V and 2 bases from J, the gap between germline ends came to 7 bases. The CDR3 consists of 13 residues. In nucleotides, the CDR3 is TGTGCCAGTAGTGAGCAGGGCAATCAGCCCCAGCATTTT. It is translated as CASSEQGNQPQHF.

V usage is TRBV20-1 and J usage is TRBJ2-5; no clear D. The CDR3 is 13 residues long. The V gene lost 3 bases and the J gene lost 1 base, with 9 bases spanning the gap. Looked up from germline, CDR1 is DFQATT and CDR2 is SNEGSKA (reference sequence). CDR3 amino acids: CSASQAGQETQYF. The DNA for the CDR3 is TGCAGTGCTAGTCAGGCAGGCCAAGAGACCCAGTACTTC.

The gene calls are TRBV5-6 and TRBJ2-3; D is undetermined. The V end was cut by 1 base, the J end by 5 bases, with 11 bases between. The CDR3 loop spans 14 amino acids. Germline V CDR1 and CDR2: SGHDT, YYEEEE. The CDR3 spells CASSLTPRQDTQYF. CDR3 DNA sequence: TGTGCCAGCAGCTTGACTCCCCGACAAGATACGCAGTATTTT.

The V gene is TRBV7-8, the J gene TRBJ1-6, with 9 bases matching TRBD1. Germline V gene sequence: CDR1 SGHVS, CDR2 FQNEAQ. The CDR3 is 14 residues long. V gave up 6 bases and J gave up 7 bases; unmatched junction bases: 4. DNA of the CDR3: TGTGCCAGCAGTCACGGACAGGGGAATTCACCCCTCCACTTT. It translates to CASSHGQGNSPLHF.

The chain recombines TRBV5-6 with TRBJ2-5; D is ambiguous. Germline CDR1 reads SGHDT; CDR2 reads YYEEEE. The ends were cut back, 4 bases at V and 1 base at J, with 8 bases in the middle. There are 13 residues in the CDR3. CDR3 in DNA: TGTGCCAGCAGCCCACTAATCCAAGAGACCCAGTACTTC. As protein: CASSPLIQETQYF.

This rearrangement joins TRBV5-1 to TRBJ2-2; D gene ambiguous. CDR3 length equals 19 residues. The V end lost 2 bases, the J end lost 0 bases, and 20 bases lay between the germline ends. Germline CDR1 SGHRS, CDR2 YFSETQ. CDR3 DNA sequence: TGCGCCAGCAGCTTTCGCCAGGTCCGCTTGCCCACGAACACCGGGGAGCTGTTTTTT. It translates to CASSFRQVRLPTNTGELFF.